These 30 T cell receptor beta chains were sequenced from one sample in a study of cytomegalovirus exposure and HLA in healthy donors (dated by TCRdb to between 2016 and 2019). Receptors were amplified or captured by the immunoSEQ multiplex PCR assay. The multiplex PCR relied on a mix of 60 forward primers for TCR Vbeta segments and 13 reverse primers for TCR Jbeta segments. This immuneACCESS table, as held by TCRdb, lists in-frame sequences with V and J called but not all clones. Of the missing ones, under half trace to an unresolved V gene in checked studies; the others have no known cause. The table for this sample lists approximately 150,000 clones; around three quarters of them were counted only once. 1.5% to 2% of the sample comes from the top ten. The sequenced sample consisted of PBMCs. The receptors were sampled from a man between 40 and 49 years old in good health and CMV-seronegative.

This clone is categorized as medium-sized. The chain uses TRBV6-5 and TRBJ1-1; D call uncertain. V was cut by 6 bases and J by 2 bases, with 10 bases left in between. The germline gives CDR1 MNHEY, CDR2 SVGAGI. The CDR3 runs 13 residues. The CDR3 DNA follows: TGTGCCAGCAGAATAACAAGAAACACTGAAGCTTTCTTT. The encoded protein is CASRITRNTEAFF.

The CDR3: CASSYLDNEQFF. The CDR3 DNA is TGTGCCAGCAGTTACCTCGACAATGAGCAGTTCTTC. The J gene is TRBJ2-1, the V gene TRBV6-6; D unclear. CDR1 and CDR2 from the germline V gene are MNHNY and SVGAGI (reference sequence). V lost 2 bases and J lost 5, with 4 bases in between. CDR3 size: 12 residues.

Only a few counts were recorded for this clone. An end of the junction differs from the germline gene, which may be a read error. V is TRBV14 and J is TRBJ2-6, with 7 bases matching TRBD1. This CDR3 contains 17 residues. Germline V gene data show CDR1 as SGHDN and CDR2 as FVKESK. CDR3 sequence reads: CASSPYRGDYGANGLTF. CDR3 nucleotide sequence: TGTGCCAGCAGCCCCTACAGGGGAGATTATGGGGCCAACGGCCTGACTTTC.

V and J are TRBV2 and TRBJ2-3, with 8 positions matching TRBD1. Germline V gene sequence: CDR1 SNHLY, CDR2 FYNNEI. V was clipped by 6 bases and J by 14 bases; unmatched bases: 7. The CDR3 has 11 amino acids. The CDR3: CASRRTGNRYF. CDR3 in DNA: TGTGCCAGCAGGAGGACAGGGAATAGGTATTTT.

The J gene is TRBJ1-5, the V gene TRBV6-6; D remains unclear. The germline V gene has CDR1 MNHNY and CDR2 SVGAGI (reference sequence). Deletions cut 3 bases from V and 2 bases from J, with 14 bases between. This CDR3 contains 16 residues. In DNA form, the CDR3 reads TGTGCCAGCAGTTATAATCCGGGTTTCGGCAATCAGCCCCAGCATTTT. Amino acids: CASSYNPGFGNQPQHF.

This chain connects TRBV7-8 to TRBJ1-2, with 9 bases matching TRBD1. The CDR3 extends over 15 amino acids. Germline trimming cut 4 bases from V and 8 bases from J; bases unmatched to any gene: 11. Germline V gene lookup returns CDR1 SGHVS and CDR2 FQNEAQ. The CDR3, as DNA: TGTGCCAGCAGCTCCCGGGACAGGGAATGGTGGGGCTACACCTTC. Protein sequence: CASSSRDREWWGYTF.

This clone was seen more than once but under ten times. J is TRBJ2-2 and V is TRBV4-1; D possibly corresponds to TRBD1 (6 bases). The CDR3 runs 14 residues. The V gene lost 3 bases and the J gene lost 6 bases, with 11 bases spanning the gap. Per germline, CDR1 MGHRA and CDR2 YSYEKL. CDR3 DNA: TGCGCCAGCAGCCAGAACCAGGGGTCCGGGGAGCTGTTTTTT. Protein product: CASSQNQGSGELFF.

V gene TRBV30 combines with J gene TRBJ2-1; 10 bases line up with TRBD2. The CDR3 spans 16 residues. Germline CDR1 is GTSNPN and CDR2 is SVGIG (reference sequence). Germline trimming cut 0 bases from V and 10 bases from J; bases unmatched to any gene: 12. The CDR3 region has the DNA TGTGCCTGGAGTGTACGGGATAGCGGGGGGCAGAGGGAGCAGTTCTTC. Translated: CAWSVRDSGGQREQFF.

The CDR3 here is CASGSLGTSGRAKADTQYF. The CDR3 DNA sequence: TGTGCTAGTGGTTCGCTCGGGACTAGCGGGAGGGCCAAGGCAGATACGCAGTATTTT. V gene TRBV12-5 combines with J gene TRBJ2-3; 16 bases align to TRBD2. Germline loops: CDR1 LGHNT, CDR2 FRNRAP. This CDR3 region has 19 residues. V dropped 4 bases and J dropped 4; count of bases not matched to a gene: 11.

The CDR3 is CASSPLMPTGGSSTDTQYF. CDR3 DNA: TGTGCCAGCAGTCCCCTTATGCCGACAGGGGGTTCTAGCACAGATACGCAGTATTTT. This chain links TRBV27 with TRBJ2-3, with 9 nucleotides matching TRBD1. The V segment lost 5 bases and the J segment 0 bases; nucleotides outside the gene matches: 15. The CDR3 has 19 amino acids. Germline V gene lookup returns CDR1 MNHEY and CDR2 SMNVEV (reference sequence).

The genes are TRBV19 and TRBJ2-7; 8 nucleotides line up with TRBD1. V gave up 5 bases and J gave up 3 bases; unmatched junction bases: 9. The CDR3 runs to 15 residues. Germline V gives CDR1 LNHDA, CDR2 SQIVND (reference sequence). The CDR3 sequence is CASSYDRDRLYEQYF. The CDR3 nucleotides read TGTGCCAGTAGTTACGACCGGGACAGGCTCTACGAGCAGTACTTC.

This clone has just one count. An end of the junction differs from the germline gene, which may be a read error. The rearrangement uses TRBV19 and TRBJ2-7; 7 bases line up with TRBD2. CDR3 size: 11 residues. The germline V gene has CDR1 LNHDA and CDR2 SQIVND (reference sequence). Here the CDR3 reads CASTLRGVWAF. CDR3 in DNA: TGTGCCAGTACCCTACGGGGGGTCTGGGCCTTC.

This sequence joins TRBV25-1 and TRBJ1-1; 7 bases fit TRBD1. J was trimmed by 4 bases and V by 4 bases; bases with no gene match: 6. There are 14 residues in the CDR3. CDR1 is MGHDK, CDR2 SYGVNS, per germline. The CDR3 reads CASSGTGEATEAFF. DNA of the CDR3: TGTGCCAGCAGTGGCACAGGGGAGGCCACTGAAGCTTTCTTT. The full variable domain, in which reference TRBV25-1 and TRBJ1-1 provide the parts outside the CDR3, is EADIYQTPRYLVIGTGKKITLECSQTMGHDKMYWYQQDPGMELHLIHYSYGVNSTEKGDLSSESTVSRIRTEHFPLTLESARPSHTSQYLCASSGTGEATEAFFGQGTRLTVV.

This clone has only a few counts. This chain connects TRBV6-1 to TRBJ1-6, with unresolved D. CDR1 is MNHNS, CDR2 SASEGT, per germline. The V and J ends lost 10 bases and 7 bases respectively, with 17 bases between them. The CDR3 consists of 14 residues. The CDR3 sequence is CAIPAPLANSPLHF. Here the CDR3 DNA reads TGTGCCATTCCGGCCCCTTTAGCAAATTCACCCCTCCACTTT.

This rearrangement joins TRBV6-4 to TRBJ1-5, with D possibly matching TRBD1 (6 bases). The CDR3 is made up of 17 amino acids. Germline CDR1 is MRHNA and CDR2 is SNTAGT. The V end lost 2 bases, the J end lost 6 bases, and 20 bases lay between the germline ends. The CDR3 loop is CASSDNKGGGAGQPQHF. The CDR3 coding sequence is TGTGCCAGCAGTGACAACAAAGGGGGGGGCGCGGGTCAGCCCCAGCATTTT.

V and J are TRBV5-1 and TRBJ1-2; a weak D match, TRBD1 (5 bases). V was shortened by 0 bases and J by 4 bases, with 16 bases between the two germline ends. This CDR3 contains 16 residues. In germline, CDR1 is SGHRS, CDR2 YFSETQ. The CDR3 loop is CASSLGEGTTSYGYTF. The DNA for the CDR3 is TGCGCCAGCAGCTTGGGTGAGGGGACTACCTCCTATGGCTACACCTTC.

This rearrangement joins TRBV5-6 to TRBJ2-1, with 7 positions matching TRBD1. The V segment lost 7 bases and the J segment 9 bases; nucleotides outside the gene matches: 16. CDR3 length: 15 amino acids. The germline gives CDR1 SGHDT, CDR2 YYEEEE. CDR3 nucleotide sequence: TGTGCCAGCGCCCACAACAGGGGCTCCCTCTCTGAGCAGTTCTTC. This translates into CASAHNRGSLSEQFF.

A word on this clone: Compared with germline, one end of the junction differs, possibly owing to a read error. This CDR3 is also generated by other DNA sequences in the sample. The chain combines TRBV5-1 with TRBJ2-2; 7 bases are shared with TRBD2. The CDR3 length is 15 residues. CDR1 is SGHRS, CDR2 YFSETQ, per germline. The CDR3 loop is CASSLAGTITGELFF. The CDR3 region has the DNA TGCGCCAGCAGTTTGGCCGGGACTATAACCGGGGAGCTGTTTTTT. Supplemented by reference TRBV5-1 and TRBJ2-2, the full variable domain reads KAGVTQTPRYLIKTRGQQVTLSCSPISGHRSVSWYQQTPGQGLQFLFEYFSETQRNKGNFPGRFSGRQFSNSRSEMNVSTLELGDSALYLCASSLAGTITGELFFGEGSRLTVL.

The genes are TRBV9 and TRBJ2-3; 9 positions agree with TRBD1. CDR1 SGDLS and CDR2 YYNGEE come from the germline V gene. The CDR3 is made up of 16 amino acids. Trimming cost V 0 bases and J 6 bases; bases outside gene matches: 8. CDR3 coding DNA: TGTGCCAGCAGCGTAGCATATGGGACAGGGAGGGATACGCAGTATTTT. Translated: CASSVAYGTGRDTQYF.

For the CDR3, the DNA is TGTGCCAGCAGCTTAACCCCGGGACAGGGAACTTACGAGCAGTACTTC. This translates into CASSLTPGQGTYEQYF. The rearrangement joins TRBV7-9 to TRBJ2-7; the match to TRBD1 covers 9 bases. V was clipped by 2 bases and J by 4 bases; unmatched bases: 9. Germline V gene lookup returns CDR1 SEHNR and CDR2 FQNEAQ (reference sequence). The CDR3 totals 16 residues.

This chain uses TRBV18 with TRBJ2-1; D unresolved. V lost 3 bases to trimming and J lost 3 bases, with 9 bases between them. The CDR3 has 14 amino acids. Germline CDR1 is KGHSH and CDR2 is LQKENI. The CDR3 DNA reads TGTGCCAGCTCACCTGACTCCCGCTACAATGAGCAGTTCTTC. Protein: CASSPDSRYNEQFF.

The chain recombines TRBV5-1 with TRBJ2-7, with 15 bases identical to TRBD2. J was trimmed by 4 bases and V by 3 bases; bases with no gene match: 5. CDR1 and CDR2 from the germline V gene are SGHRS and YFSETQ. The CDR3 is 16 residues long. This chain's CDR3 is CASSWGLAGGQYEQYF. CDR3 sequence (DNA): TGCGCCAGCAGCTGGGGACTAGCGGGAGGACAGTACGAGCAGTACTTC.

The rearrangement links TRBV4-1 to TRBJ2-5; D is undetermined. Trimming took off 1 base at V and 5 bases at J, with 11 bases between the two ends. CDR1 MGHRA and CDR2 YSYEKL come from the germline V gene. This CDR3 is built from 14 residues. CDR3 DNA sequence: TGCGCCAGCAGCCAAGGTACAGTACTGGAGACCCAGTACTTC. Translating it yields CASSQGTVLETQYF.

The CDR3 here is CASSLGLREQFF. CDR3 DNA: TGTGCCAGCAGCCTGGGACTCCGTGAGCAGTTCTTC. The chain has TRBV11-2 and TRBJ2-1, with a tentative D call TRBD2 (6 bases). This CDR3 region has 12 residues. V dropped 5 bases and J dropped 9 bases, with 11 bases sitting between them. The germline V gene has CDR1 SGHAT and CDR2 FQNNGV.

The chain combines TRBV5-1 with TRBJ2-7, with 11 bases aligning to TRBD2. The junction had 9 bases not matched to a gene; V was cut back by 0 bases and J by 4 bases. This CDR3 region has 17 residues. CDR1 is SGHRS and CDR2 is YFSETQ in the germline V gene. The CDR3 is CASSLASGTSGYYEQYF. CDR3 sequence (DNA): TGCGCCAGCAGCTTGGCCTCCGGGACTAGCGGTTATTACGAGCAGTACTTC. Based on the CDR3 plus reference TRBV5-1 and TRBJ2-7, the full variable domain is KAGVTQTPRYLIKTRGQQVTLSCSPISGHRSVSWYQQTPGQGLQFLFEYFSETQRNKGNFPGRFSGRQFSNSRSEMNVSTLELGDSALYLCASSLASGTSGYYEQYFGPGTRLTVT.

J is TRBJ2-1 and V is TRBV5-6; 7 positions match TRBD2. Germline V lookup: CDR1 SGHDT, CDR2 YYEEEE. With 2 bases clipped from V and 2 bases from J, the junction kept 4 bases outside the gene matches. This CDR3 is built from 15 residues. CDR3 nucleotides: TGTGCCAGCAGCTTCGGCGGGAGTACCTACAATGAGCAGTTCTTC. It is translated as CASSFGGSTYNEQFF. Based on the CDR3 plus reference TRBV5-6 and TRBJ2-1, the full variable domain is DAGVTQSPTHLIKTRGQQVTLRCSPKSGHDTVSWYQQALGQGPQFIFQYYEEEERQRGNFPDRFSGHQFPNYSSELNVNALLLGDSALYLCASSFGGSTYNEQFFGPGTRLTVL.

The rearrangement uses TRBV5-8 and TRBJ1-5, with a possible D match to TRBD1 (5 bases). Trimming took off 1 base at V and 0 bases at J, with 17 bases between the two ends. CDR3 length: 18 amino acids. Germline values: CDR1 SGHTS, CDR2 YDEGEE. CDR3 nucleotides: TGTGCCAGCAGCTTGATGAGGCAGGGATTTTATAGCAATCAGCCCCAGCATTTT. Its translation: CASSLMRQGFYSNQPQHF.

CDR3 in DNA: TGTGCCAGCAGGGAAGTGGGAGGACTCAATGAGCAGTTCTTC. Encoded protein: CASREVGGLNEQFF. V gene TRBV6-4 combines with J gene TRBJ2-1; maybe TRBD2 (6 bases). V was trimmed by 6 bases and J by 6 bases, leaving 15 bases between them. This CDR3 contains 14 residues. Germline CDR1 MRHNA, CDR2 SNTAGT.

A single count supports this clone. The chain carries TRBV6-1 and TRBJ2-3; 9 nucleotides agree with TRBD1. Looked up from germline, CDR1 is MNHNS and CDR2 is SASEGT. CDR3 length equals 20 residues. With 3 bases clipped from V and 2 bases from J, the junction kept 18 bases outside the gene matches. This CDR3 is CASSEGNRGRLWGSTDTQYF. CDR3 sequence (DNA): TGTGCCAGCAGTGAGGGAAACAGGGGGCGGTTGTGGGGTTCCACAGATACGCAGTATTTT.

V usage is TRBV9 and J usage is TRBJ2-3; 7 bases fit TRBD2. Germline V gene lookup returns CDR1 SGDLS and CDR2 YYNGEE. CDR3 length: 14 amino acids. The trim removed 0 bases at V and 6 bases at J, leaving 4 bases unmatched. The CDR3 bases are TGTGCCAGCAGCGTAGGAGGGAGGGCCGATACGCAGTATTTT. It specifies CASSVGGRADTQYF.